These 4 T cell receptor beta chains were all obtained from the same sample, sequenced in a study of molecular identifiers for immune sequencing clone quantification. TCRdb re-derived calls from the PCR reads in MiXCR, one entry per CDR3 protein. The sample lists about 640,000 distinct CDR3 sequences, just under 20% seen once, with 0.85% to 0.9% in the top ten. The material sequenced was naive CD8+ T cells from blood, with Jurkat cell RNA spiked in. This sample's subset: FACS-sorted CD8+CD4-CCR7+CD45RA+ naive T cells. The receptor set was obtained from a human donor in good health. Some libraries in this study had Jurkat cell RNA spiked in.

This chain uses TRBV30 with TRBJ2-7; D is tentatively TRBD1 or TRBD2 (5 bases each). The germline CDR1 and CDR2 sequences are GTSNPN and SVGIG (reference sequence). V dropped 4 bases and J dropped 4 bases, with 8 bases sitting between them. CDR3 size: 11 residues. In DNA form, the CDR3 reads TGTGCCTGGACGGGACCATACGAGCAGTACTTC. This encodes CAWTGPYEQYF. Looking up the rest from reference TRBV30 and TRBJ2-7 gives the full variable domain: SQTIHQWPATLVQPVGSPLSLECTVEGTSNPNLYWYRQAAGRGLQLLFYSVGIGQISSEVPQNLSASRPQDRQFILSSKKLLLSDSGFYLCAWTGPYEQYFGPGTRLTVT.

This clonotype was detected once. This may arise from a read error, as a much more abundant clone is one base away. The chain carries TRBV29-1 and TRBJ2-7; the match to TRBD1 covers 7 bases. Germline assignment: CDR1 SQVTM and CDR2 ANQGSEA. The CDR3 totals 15 residues. The CDR3 sequence is CSVEVETGLSYEQCF. CDR3 nucleotide sequence: TGCAGCGTTGAAGTTGAGACAGGGCTCTCCTACGAGCAGTGCTTC.

Ten or more counts support this clonotype. The chain combines TRBV6-2 or TRBV6-3 with TRBJ1-2; 7 nucleotides match TRBD1. V was clipped by 4 bases and J by 4 bases; unmatched bases: 9. The CDR3 totals 15 residues. Germline CDR1 is MNHEY and CDR2 is SVGEGT. The CDR3: CASSFDRERIYGYTF. CDR3 sequence (DNA): TGTGCCAGCAGTTTCGACAGGGAGAGGATCTATGGCTACACCTTC.

J is TRBJ1-2 and V is TRBV19; D uncertain. The length of the CDR3 is 13 residues. Germline V gene data show CDR1 as LNHDA and CDR2 as SQIVND (reference sequence). Trimming removed 5 bases from V and 0 bases from J, with 7 bases in between. In DNA form, the CDR3 reads TGTGCCAGTAGTTCCGACCCTAACTATGGCTACACCTTC. Residues: CASSSDPNYGYTF. The whole variable domain, remainder taken from reference TRBV19 and TRBJ1-2, is DGGITQSPKYLFRKEGQNVTLSCEQNLNHDAMYWYRQDPGQGLRLIYYSQIVNDFQKGDIAEGYSVSREKKESFPLTVTSAQKNPTAFYLCASSSDPNYGYTFGSGTRLTVV.